This TCR beta chain emerged from a study of blood T cells in healthy people across ages (dated by TCRdb to the mid-2010s). For context, the study as a whole: In model experiments, roughly one uniquely barcoded TCR beta cDNA molecule per two T cells was captured by template switching. Age-related changes in TCR beta repertoire diversity were measured in the study by deep sequencing normalized with unique cDNA molecular identifiers. The donors were divided into four age groups: young (average around 16 years), middle-aged (about 40), aged (around 67) and long-lived (82). To avoid experimental bias, donors of different ages were distributed randomly across sequencing lanes. Using the same blood draw, the study looked at two additional independent replicas of 1 million unique cDNA reads for two donors, one aged 18 to 30 and the other aged 80 or older.

Paper-wide results and their limitations: Since profiling was done on bulk unsorted PBMCs, naive and antigen-experienced compartments could not be conclusively compared. Estimates of total diversity based on one million sequenced T cells were considered lower bounds and underestimates. A strong correlation was found between observed TCR beta diversity and the percentage of naive T cells measured by flow cytometry. Compared with the aged group, the long-lived group had more naive CD4+ T cells, fewer expanded clones and increased TCR diversity, a pattern suggesting age selection. Donor CMV infection status was unknown, potentially confounding age-related changes in expanded clonotypes. Observed TCR beta diversity per million T cells fell roughly linearly with age, and a significant reduction was already apparent by age around 39.

Donors were 35 to 40 systemically healthy Caucasian individuals from Russia aged 6 to 90 years. Roughly 11 milliliters of peripheral blood were drawn from each donor into EDTA-treated Vacutainer tubes. Ficoll-Paque density-gradient centrifugation was used to isolate PBMCs, with at least 6 million obtained per sample. Total RNA, at least 6 micrograms per sample, was extracted from PBMCs with Trizol reagent. The percentages of naive CD45RAhigh/CD27high T cells were determined by flow cytometry on a PBMC aliquot from every donor. The CDR3 covers 15 residues, taking in both the cysteine and the phenylalanine. Solely the CDR3 DNA is kept, with 45 bases framed from the first base. V is clipped by 2 bases and J by 5 bases, and the sequence between their germline boundaries is 16 bases long. Based on the germline V gene, the CDR1 and CDR2 sequences are LGHNA and YSLEER. This clonotype has just a few counts. Which antigen it targets is not known. No base qualities exist here, and no much larger clone lies one base off it.

Library creation used 5' RACE. Sequencing took place on an Illumina HiSeq 2500. A second roughly 7 to 11 cycle PCR used a sample-barcoded 5' primer and a J-beta primer mix. A unique molecular identifier was introduced onto each TCR beta cDNA molecule by a template-switch 5' adaptor carrying 12 random nucleotides. At least 3 million CDR3-containing paired-end reads were obtained from each sample. First-strand cDNA synthesis was performed from all RNA using the Mint cDNA synthesis kit, with priming by a TRBC-specific oligonucleotide. After uracil-DNA glycosylase treatment, a first 18-cycle PCR used universal primers M1SS and BC2_uni_R on all cDNA. The paper's data handling went like this. Normalization of each sample was performed by random selection of 1 million high-quality reads, each carrying a distinct molecular identifier. Reads with shared molecular identifiers were discarded instead of being binned into consensus sequences. MiTCR, set to a Q25 quality threshold and the strictest error-elimination algorithm, was used for CDR3 identification, clonotype clustering and error correction. Lower-bound total TCR beta diversity was estimated with a nonparametric unseen species model using Euler transformation. TCRdb passed the public sequencing reads through fastp at Q25 and MiXCR, retaining productive beta sequences. Each record represents a unique CDR3 protein, reported with the most common genes and DNA among its rows. TCRdb, not the original authors, processed these V and J calls. This sample comprises about 830,000 distinct CDR3 sequences, around 62% of them detected only once. The ten largest clones take up approximately 30% of the sample.

The TCR originated in a man aged 25-40 years in good health. The sample taken for sequencing was blood. The sequence is built from TRBV4-3 and TRBJ2-7; possibly the D gene is TRBD2, per 7 matching bases. The base sequence is TGCGCCAGCAGCCAAACATACGGGGGGCTGGACGAGCAGTACTTC. This is translated as CASSQTYGGLDEQYF.